These T cell receptor beta chains were read from a single sample in a study of beta chain features in type 1 diabetes. Only in-frame clones appear in the TCRdb table, and some are missing; sequencing was by immunoSEQ multiplex PCR. The table has 430,000 or so clones, approximately 10% seen once; the top ten hold about 0.045%. Specimen: naive CD4+ T cells from blood. Source of these receptors: a woman aged 18-30 years in good health. The CDR3 runs from the conserved cysteine through the conserved F or W.

V	J	length	CDR3
TRBV19	TRBJ1-4	16	CASSSGTSATNEKLFF
TRBV15	TRBJ2-3	17	CATSRDGRGTYTDTQYF
TRBV4-1	TRBJ1-4	15	CASSQVVFSPGKLFF
TRBV13	TRBJ1-3	15	CASSLGAVAGNTIYF
TRBV7-9	TRBJ2-2	14	CASSPGGFTGELFF
TRBV4-1	TRBJ1-2	13	CASRKGVRYGYTF
TRBV29-1	TRBJ2-3	15	CSVSGTSGIGDTQYF
TRBV7-6	TRBJ2-5	15	CASSLPWWYQETQYF
TRBV5-6	TRBJ2-3	14	CASSAQRGTDTQYF
TRBV4-3	TRBJ2-1	15	CASSQKLAGANEQFF
TRBV7-2	TRBJ2-3	15	CASSLRALGTDTQYF
TRBV20-1	TRBJ2-5	11	CSAQRGETQYF
TRBV7-8	TRBJ2-1	14	CASSWDRGGNEQFF
TRBV7-2	TRBJ1-5	14	CASSIQGHSQPQHF
TRBV30	TRBJ2-3	17	CAWSKTRTSGRSDTQYF
TRBV18	TRBJ2-1	13	CASSPPSSNEQFF
TRBV5-1	TRBJ2-7	14	CASSGDRGNYEQYF
TRBV7-9	TRBJ2-5	13	CASTRTVQETQYF
TRBV9	TRBJ2-5	14	CASSVTGGEETQYF
TRBV7-9	TRBJ2-1	15	CASSPPGTDYNEQFF
TRBV14	TRBJ1-4	15	CASSQAAGANEKLFF
TRBV5-1	TRBJ1-2	14	CASSLALSGYGYTF
TRBV13	TRBJ2-3	16	CASSLPLAGLTDTQYF
TRBV11-3	TRBJ2-1	15	CASSYVLTRYNEQFF
TRBV20-1	TRBJ2-5	11	CSARSQETQYF
TRBV28	TRBJ1-3	15	CASSTRTSSGNTIYF
TRBV9	TRBJ1-3	13	CASSVELGNTIYF
TRBV5-1	TRBJ2-1	13	CASRTSGVDEQFF
TRBV4-2	TRBJ1-5	15	CASSQGGQGDQPQHF
TRBV18	TRBJ2-1	14	CASSPKTGDNEQFF
TRBV29-1	TRBJ1-1	13	CSVLWRSITEAFF
TRBV4-3	TRBJ2-7	15	CASSQPGTGGSEQYF
TRBV2	TRBJ2-1	15	CASSEDRGKNNEQFF
TRBV5-1	TRBJ1-4	17	CASSLDPFIATNEKLFF
TRBV6-5	TRBJ2-1	15	CASSPNTKSWHEQFF
TRBV4-3	TRBJ2-3	16	CASSQSPSGATDTQYF
TRBV7-7	TRBJ2-1	15	CASSPQSGHYNEQFF
TRBV11-2	TRBJ2-1	11	CASSPMGVLFF
TRBV29-1	TRBJ2-5	17	CSANVIQGGGYQETQYF
TRBV28	TRBJ2-6	15	CASSSAGTGANVLTF
TRBV10-3	TRBJ2-7	14	CASRETGGTYEQYF
TRBV7-2	TRBJ2-1	13	CASSLEREDEQFF
TRBV30	TRBJ1-2	14	CAWSVDRGQYGYTF
TRBV5-4	TRBJ2-1	16	CASSLDGTSGYNEQFF
TRBV25-1	TRBJ1-1	13	CASSPQTHRVVAF
TRBV14	TRBJ2-3	17	CASSHGSRGGTLDTQYF
TRBV15	TRBJ1-4	15	CATSREGQPGEKLFF
TRBV9	TRBJ2-3	15	CASSVAPDGGDTQYF
TRBV29-1	TRBJ2-3	12	CSVRQSADTQYF
TRBV21-1	TRBJ2-1	15	CASTRTGPPYNEQFF
TRBV25-1	TRBJ1-1	13	CASSAGGQIEAFF
TRBV29-1	TRBJ2-1	15	CSEGPRDRGTNEQFF
TRBV29-1	TRBJ1-2	14	CSVEGTGNNYGYTF
TRBV6-5	TRBJ1-2	12	CASTAKGAGYTF
TRBV29-1	TRBJ2-1	15	CSVEGGQGLSDEQFF
TRBV7-2	TRBJ2-5	13	CASSSSPGPTQYF
TRBV28	TRBJ1-6	12	CASGGPWAPLHF
TRBV14	TRBJ1-3	13	CASSQASGNTIYF
TRBV6-6	TRBJ2-7	15	CASSYRPSGSYEQYF
TRBV12-5	TRBJ1-2	14	CASGPTTGIYGYTF